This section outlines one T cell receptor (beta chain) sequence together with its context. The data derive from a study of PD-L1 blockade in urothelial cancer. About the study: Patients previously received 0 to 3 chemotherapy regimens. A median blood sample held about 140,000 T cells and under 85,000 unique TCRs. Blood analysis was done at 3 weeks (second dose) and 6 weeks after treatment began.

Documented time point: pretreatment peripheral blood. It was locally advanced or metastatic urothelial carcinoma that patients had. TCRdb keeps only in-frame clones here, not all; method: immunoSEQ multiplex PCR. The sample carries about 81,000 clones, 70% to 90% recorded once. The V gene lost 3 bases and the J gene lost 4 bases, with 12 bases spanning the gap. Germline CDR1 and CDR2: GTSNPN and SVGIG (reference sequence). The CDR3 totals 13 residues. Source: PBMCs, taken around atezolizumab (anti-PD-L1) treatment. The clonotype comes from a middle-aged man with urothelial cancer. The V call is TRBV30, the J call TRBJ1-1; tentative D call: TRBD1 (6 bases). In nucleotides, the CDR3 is TGTGCCTGGAGCCGGGACATCGGCACTGAAGCTTTCTTT. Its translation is CAWSRDIGTEAFF. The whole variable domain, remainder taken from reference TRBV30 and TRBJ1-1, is SQTIHQWPATLVQPVGSPLSLECTVEGTSNPNLYWYRQAAGRGLQLLFYSVGIGQISSEVPQNLSASRPQDRQFILSSKKLLLSDSGFYLCAWSRDIGTEAFFGQGTRLTVV.